This TCR beta chain was observed in a study of CD8 T cells in Susac syndrome. An amount of RNA that ranged from roughly 0.45 to 1 ug was reverse transcribed with random hexamers. TCRdb re-derived calls from the immunoSEQ multiplex PCR reads in MiXCR, one entry per CDR3 protein. The sample lists some 160,000 distinct CDR3 sequences; around 94% were seen once. Comments on this clonotype: Its matching antigen is unknown.

Sequencing of TCR beta was carried out in blood CD8+ and CD4+ T cells. All included Susac syndrome patients satisfied recently defined diagnostic criteria for definite or probable disease. Negative isolation yielded CD4+ and CD8+ T cells, and FACS enriched TEMRA cells. The CDR3 is 17 amino acids. Germline V gives CDR1 SQVTM, CDR2 ANQGSEA. Trimming at V came to 3 bases and at J to 6 bases, leaving 11 bases not matched to a gene. Notes on the study in general: Repertoires of Susac syndrome CD4+ T cells lacked clonal expansion.

The V and J genes are TRBV29-1 and TRBJ2-1, with TRBD2 matching over 13 bases. Sequences were obtained from CD4+ T cells from PBMCs. The clonotype comes from a human donor with Susac syndrome. The CDR3 spells CSVEGTSGVLFGNEQFF. As DNA, the CDR3 is TGCAGCGTTGAGGGGACTAGCGGGGTACTCTTCGGCAATGAGCAGTTCTTC.